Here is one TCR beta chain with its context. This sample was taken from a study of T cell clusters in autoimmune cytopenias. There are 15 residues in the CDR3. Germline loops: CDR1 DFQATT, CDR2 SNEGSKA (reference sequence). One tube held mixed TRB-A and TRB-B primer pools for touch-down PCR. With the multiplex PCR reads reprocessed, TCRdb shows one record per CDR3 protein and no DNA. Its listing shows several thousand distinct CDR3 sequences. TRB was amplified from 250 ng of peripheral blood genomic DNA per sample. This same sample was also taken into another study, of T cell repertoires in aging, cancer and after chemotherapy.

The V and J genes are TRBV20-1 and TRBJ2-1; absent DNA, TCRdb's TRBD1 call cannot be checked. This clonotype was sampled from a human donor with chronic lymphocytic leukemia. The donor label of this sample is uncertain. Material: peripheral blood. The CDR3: CSARDRLRPGDEQFF.